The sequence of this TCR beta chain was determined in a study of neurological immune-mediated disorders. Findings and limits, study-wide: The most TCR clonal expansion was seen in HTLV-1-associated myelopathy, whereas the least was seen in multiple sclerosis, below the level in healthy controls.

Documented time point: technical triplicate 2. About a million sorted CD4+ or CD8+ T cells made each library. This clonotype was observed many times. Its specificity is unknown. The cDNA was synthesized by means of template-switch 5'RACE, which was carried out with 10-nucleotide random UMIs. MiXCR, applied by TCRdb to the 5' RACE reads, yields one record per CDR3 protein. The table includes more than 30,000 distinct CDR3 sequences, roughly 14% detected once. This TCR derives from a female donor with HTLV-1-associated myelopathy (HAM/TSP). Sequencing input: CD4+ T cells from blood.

The CDR3 is CASSLDRVSHEKLFF. The CDR3 nucleotides read TGTGCCAGCAGCTTAGACCGGGTCTCTCATGAAAAACTGTTTTTT. The chain carries TRBV7-9 and TRBJ1-4; no firm D call. CDR1 is SEHNR, CDR2 FQNEAQ, per germline (reference sequence). The CDR3 length is 15 residues. V gave up 1 base and J gave up 6 bases, with 12 bases separating them.